What follows describes a single TCR beta chain. The target antigen is unknown. The CDR3 consists of 16 residues. Germline V lookup: CDR1 KGHDR, CDR2 SFDVKD. The cDNA had a unique molecular identifier and a template-switch universal primer site. TCRdb re-called the 5' RACE reads through MiXCR, storing one row per CDR3 protein. The sample has 1.5 million to 2 million distinct CDR3 sequences, 32% seen once; the top ten hold over 0.25%. The sample comes from a study of identical twins. Every sampled donor was Caucasian and healthy. Study-wide points: The study based its conclusions on cross-sectional statistical analysis and did not follow the same donors. Among out-of-frame alpha sequences shared by twins, low generation probability occurred in excess.

The source of this sequence is a newborn girl in good health. Sequencing used cord blood. This chain uses TRBV24-1 with TRBJ2-5, with TRBD1 matching over 9 bases. With the DNA end fitting TRBJ2-1 better, the J assignment may be wrong. The CDR3 DNA is TGTGCCACCAGTGATTTAGGGACAGGGCTGCAAGAGACCCAGTTCTTC. It translates to CATSDLGTGLQETQFF.